The entry that follows covers one T cell receptor (beta chain) sequence. J gave up 5 bases and V 0 bases, and 6 bases lay outside the gene matches. Germline V CDR1 and CDR2: SNHLY, FYNNEI. This CDR3 contains 16 residues. This specimen belongs to a study of blood T cell repertoires in COVID-19. For the study at large: The origin of the acute and convalescent COVID-19 samples was the United States, Italy and Spain.

Repertoires were generated with immunoSEQ multiplex PCR, while TCRdb's copy carries only in-frame clones and drops some. The sample has roughly 160,000 clones; roughly 82% are singletons. Clinical history reported by participants formed the basis on which cohorts were assigned. The specimen was PBMCs or T cells enriched from blood (not recorded which). This TCR derives from a man aged 50 or older who had recovered from COVID-19. The chain uses TRBV2 and TRBJ1-1; 10 bases line up with TRBD1. Here the CDR3 DNA reads TGTGCCAGCAGTGAAGCAGGCCCGGGACAGGGGACTGAAGCTTTCTTT. Amino acid sequence: CASSEAGPGQGTEAFF.